Shown below are 21 T cell receptor beta chains from a single sample sequenced in a study of blood T cell repertoires in COVID-19. The protocol was immunoSEQ multiplex PCR, while the TCRdb copy is restricted to in-frame clones and leaves out a portion. Altogether a few hundred thousand clones are present, over 75% being singletons, with the ten largest covering roughly 1.9%. Sequencing was done on a sample of PBMCs or T cells enriched from blood (not recorded which). Source of these receptors: a man aged 40-50 years in a cohort exposed to, infected with or recovered from COVID-19 (not recorded which).

The rearrangement joins TRBV7-9 to TRBJ1-4, with 12 nucleotides matching TRBD1. The CDR3 sequence is 16 residues long. Germline trimming cut 1 base from V and 8 bases from J; bases unmatched to any gene: 5. Germline V gives CDR1 SEHNR, CDR2 FQNEAQ (reference sequence). Here the CDR3 DNA reads TGTGCCAGCAGCTTAGAAAGGGACAGGGGGCGAGAAAAACTGTTTTTT. This encodes CASSLERDRGREKLFF.

The rearrangement joins TRBV5-6 to TRBJ2-7; tentatively, D is TRBD1 (5 bases). Germline CDR1 SGHDT, CDR2 YYEEEE. Between the trimmed V and J ends, which lost 0 bases and 2 bases, there was a span of 9 bases. The CDR3 is made up of 14 amino acids. CDR3 sequence reads: CASSLVQGAYEQYF. The CDR3 nucleotides read TGTGCCAGCAGCTTGGTCCAGGGCGCCTACGAGCAGTACTTC.

The rearrangement links TRBV5-1 to TRBJ2-3, with a tentative D call TRBD2 (6 bases). Between the trimmed V and J ends, which lost 1 base and 2 bases, there was a span of 11 bases. The CDR3 covers 15 residues. CDR1 is SGHRS, CDR2 YFSETQ, per germline. CDR3 DNA sequence: TGCGCCAGCAGCTTGTACGGGAGTAACACAGATACGCAGTATTTT. Translating it yields CASSLYGSNTDTQYF. Full variable domain (missing parts from reference TRBV5-1 and TRBJ2-3): KAGVTQTPRYLIKTRGQQVTLSCSPISGHRSVSWYQQTPGQGLQFLFEYFSETQRNKGNFPGRFSGRQFSNSRSEMNVSTLELGDSALYLCASSLYGSNTDTQYFGPGTRLTVL.

The genes are TRBV3-1 (or the pseudogene TRBV3-2) and TRBJ2-5, with 7 bases fitting TRBD1. Germline CDR1 and CDR2: LGHDT and YNNKEL (reference sequence). The CDR3 consists of 15 residues. Unmatched junction bases numbered 6, after V lost 3 bases and J lost 2 bases. CDR3 bases: TGTGCCAGCAGCCACGGAGACAGGGCGCAAGAGACCCAGTACTTC. It encodes CASSHGDRAQETQYF.

V and J are TRBV18 and TRBJ2-1; unclear D gene. V was pared by 5 bases and J by 0 bases, with 14 bases between. This CDR3 region has 16 residues. The germline V gene encodes CDR1 KGHSH and CDR2 LQKENI. This chain's CDR3 is CASSVRGSLSYNEQFF. DNA for the CDR3: TGTGCCAGCTCAGTACGAGGCAGCCTCTCCTACAATGAGCAGTTCTTC.

The V gene is TRBV10-2, the J gene TRBJ2-3; 8 bases match TRBD2. The CDR3 runs to 18 residues. From germline, CDR1 is WSHSY and CDR2 SAAADI. V dropped 11 bases and J dropped 0; count of bases not matched to a gene: 19. CDR3 loop: CARPRLAPNPYSTDTQYF. The CDR3 nucleotides are TGCGCCCGGCCTAGACTAGCGCCTAATCCGTATAGCACAGATACGCAGTATTTT.

The V gene is TRBV27, the J gene TRBJ1-2, with 8 bases matching TRBD1. The ends lost 5 bases at V and 6 bases at J; junction bases unmatched: 14. This CDR3 spans 16 amino acids. Germline V gene lookup returns CDR1 MNHEY and CDR2 SMNVEV (reference sequence). CDR3 sequence reads: CASSPAMDREWDGYTF. The CDR3 bases are TGTGCCAGCAGTCCAGCCATGGACAGGGAATGGGATGGCTACACCTTC.

This sequence joins TRBV10-3 and TRBJ1-6; D may be TRBD1 (6 bases). V dropped 6 bases and J dropped 9 bases, with 15 bases sitting between them. The CDR3 extends over 14 amino acids. The germline V gene encodes CDR1 ENHRY and CDR2 SYGVKD. This CDR3 is CAISSAGDGSPLHF. CDR3 DNA: TGTGCCATCAGCTCGGCAGGGGACGGTTCACCCCTCCACTTT.

The chain is built from TRBV27 and TRBJ2-1, with a weak D call TRBD2 (5 bases). Trimming left V 4 bases short and J 5 bases short, with 12 bases between. Germline CDR1 is MNHEY and CDR2 is SMNVEV (reference sequence). The CDR3 is made up of 14 amino acids. In DNA form, the CDR3 reads TGTGCCAGCAGTTCAACTCTAGCCCACAATGAGCAGTTCTTC. Residues: CASSSTLAHNEQFF.

The table lists this clone with a count of one. The chain is built from TRBV18 and TRBJ2-7, with 7 bases identical to TRBD1. The junction had 15 bases not matched to a gene; V was cut back by 8 bases and J by 5 bases. The V gene's germline CDR1 is KGHSH and CDR2 LQKENI. The CDR3 loop spans 15 amino acids. CDR3 in DNA: TGTGCCAGCCAAACCCTTCCAGGGGGTCCCCACGAGCAGTACTTC. It encodes CASQTLPGGPHEQYF.

The CDR3 loop is CASSLTSGSISYEQYF. CDR3 DNA sequence: TGCGCCAGCAGCTTGACTAGCGGGAGTATTTCCTACGAGCAGTACTTC. This rearrangement joins TRBV5-1 to TRBJ2-7; TRBD2 agrees at 11 bases. Trimming at V came to 1 base and at J to 1 base, leaving 4 bases not matched to a gene. The CDR3 runs 16 residues. Germline V CDR1 and CDR2: SGHRS, YFSETQ.

The chain has TRBV7-8 and TRBJ1-6; the D is unclear. Germline V gene lookup returns CDR1 SGHVS and CDR2 FQNEAQ. CDR3 length: 14 residues. Trimming left V 5 bases short and J 6 bases short, with 11 bases between. The CDR3 nucleotides are TGTGCCAGCAGCCCCCTCCAGGTTAATTCACCCCTCCACTTT. Translated: CASSPLQVNSPLHF.

This chain connects TRBV7-8 to TRBJ2-7; possible D gene TRBD2, 5 bases. V dropped 2 bases and J dropped 3 bases, with 14 bases sitting between them. Germline loops: CDR1 SGHVS, CDR2 FQNEAQ. This CDR3 is built from 15 residues. This CDR3 reads CASSLNSGSIYEQYF. Written as DNA, the CDR3 is TGTGCCAGCAGCTTAAACTCGGGGTCCATCTACGAGCAGTACTTC.

The rearrangement joins TRBV11-2 to TRBJ1-4, with TRBD1 as a possible D gene (6 bases). There are 13 residues in the CDR3. The V gene's germline CDR1 is SGHAT and CDR2 FQNNGV. Trimming stripped 2 bases from V and 8 bases from J, with 9 bases between. CDR3 region: CASSLRTVEKLFF. The CDR3 region has the DNA TGTGCCAGCAGCTTAAGGACAGTAGAAAAACTGTTTTTT.

This clone was recorded once. The V gene is TRBV7-9, the J gene TRBJ1-5; 8 bases map to TRBD1. Germline V gene data show CDR1 as SEHNR and CDR2 as FQNEAQ (reference sequence). This CDR3 region has 14 residues. After removal of 5 bases from V and 5 bases from J, the junction contained 5 bases not matched to a gene. The CDR3 DNA sequence: TGTGCCAGCAGCCTGACAGGGGACGATCAGCCCCAGCATTTT. It translates to CASSLTGDDQPQHF.

The chain joins TRBV29-1 to TRBJ1-2; the match to TRBD1 covers 9 bases. Trimming at V came to 1 base and at J to 4 bases, leaving 10 bases not matched to a gene. CDR3 length equals 16 residues. The germline V gene has CDR1 SQVTM and CDR2 ANQGSEA. The CDR3 DNA reads TGCAGCGTTGAAGGCCTACAGGGGGCACCTTTCTATGGCTACACCTTC. Its translation: CSVEGLQGAPFYGYTF.

This sequence joins TRBV28 and TRBJ1-3; TRBD1 matches at 7 bases. With 5 bases clipped from V and 0 bases from J, the junction kept 4 bases outside the gene matches. CDR1 and CDR2 from the germline V gene are MDHEN and SYDVKM. The length of the CDR3 is 15 residues. CDR3 in amino acids: CASSTGVSSGNTIYF. For the CDR3, the DNA is TGTGCCAGCAGTACAGGGGTCAGCTCTGGAAACACCATATATTTT.

The J gene is TRBJ1-5, the V gene TRBV5-1; unclear D gene. V lost 0 bases and J lost 0, with 7 bases in between. CDR1 is SGHRS, CDR2 YFSETQ, per germline. CDR3 length: 15 amino acids. DNA of the CDR3: TGCGCCAGCAGCTTGGGGGAGGATAGCAATCAGCCCCAGCATTTT. Protein: CASSLGEDSNQPQHF.

The V and J genes are TRBV28 and TRBJ1-5; possibly TRBD1 for D (5 bases). V lost 6 bases and J 7 bases, leaving 16 bases between the germline ends. This CDR3 is 14 amino acids long. Germline V lookup: CDR1 MDHEN, CDR2 SYDVKM. Here the CDR3 reads CASSLRVQGQPQHF. The CDR3 DNA is TGTGCCAGCAGCCTACGGGTTCAGGGCCAGCCCCAGCATTTT.

Worth noting for this clone: The sample has other DNA sequences that encode this CDR3 too. The chain uses TRBV14 and TRBJ2-7; D perhaps matches TRBD1 (7 bases). There are 14 residues in the CDR3. Trimming cost V 1 base and J 4 bases, with 11 bases left between them. The V gene's germline CDR1 is SGHDN and CDR2 FVKESK. The CDR3 coding sequence is TGTGCCAGCAGCCAAGGACAGGGAGGTTACGAGCAGTACTTC. It yields the protein CASSQGQGGYEQYF.

The V and J genes are TRBV5-1 and TRBJ1-4; TRBD1 aligns across 8 bases. CDR3 length: 14 amino acids. Germline-derived CDR1 and CDR2 are SGHRS and YFSETQ. Trimming removed 6 bases from V and 4 bases from J; junction bases left unmatched: 5. For the CDR3, the DNA is TGCGCCAGCACCCTACAGGGGGGTAATGAAAAACTGTTTTTT. Its protein is CASTLQGGNEKLFF.